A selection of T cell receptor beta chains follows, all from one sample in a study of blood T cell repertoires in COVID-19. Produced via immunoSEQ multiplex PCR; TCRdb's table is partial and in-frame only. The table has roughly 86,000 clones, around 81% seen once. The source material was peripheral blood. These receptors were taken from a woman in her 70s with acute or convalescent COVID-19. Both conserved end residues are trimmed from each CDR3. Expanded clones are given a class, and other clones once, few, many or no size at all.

CDR3 protein: ASSLSSGQPQH; clone size: -; CDR3 length: 11; V gene: TRBV9
CDR3 protein: ASSIPFPTDTSGNTIY; clone size: -; CDR3 length: 16; V gene: TRBV19
CDR3 protein: SVGPGGTPGYGYT; clone size: -; CDR3 length: 13; V gene: TRBV29-1
CDR3 protein: ASSTTGGQDEQY; clone size: -; CDR3 length: 12; V gene: TRBV6-5
CDR3 protein: ASSEATGDQPQH; clone size: -; CDR3 length: 12; V gene: TRBV2
CDR3 protein: ASSDPTSGYTGELF; clone size: -; CDR3 length: 14; V gene: TRBV25-1
CDR3 protein: ASSQSFYGYT; clone size: -; CDR3 length: 10; V gene: TRBV7-9
CDR3 protein: ASSLLGTGDNYGYT; clone size: few; CDR3 length: 14; V gene: TRBV7-9
CDR3 protein: ASSEGSGVRGYT; clone size: -; CDR3 length: 12; V gene: TRBV2
CDR3 protein: ASSSLTTPDTQY; clone size: -; CDR3 length: 12; V gene: TRBV7-3
CDR3 protein: ASGLGGGGTDTQY; clone size: -; CDR3 length: 13; V gene: TRBV10-2
CDR3 protein: ASSPTGNYGYT; clone size: -; CDR3 length: 11; V gene: TRBV5-1
CDR3 protein: ARRDSFSGANVLT; clone size: -; CDR3 length: 13; V gene: TRBV30
CDR3 protein: ASTHDRGPDTQY; clone size: -; CDR3 length: 12; V gene: TRBV10-3
CDR3 protein: ASSLSSGYEQY; clone size: -; CDR3 length: 11; V gene: TRBV5-1
CDR3 protein: ASSLALGRGEGYT; clone size: -; CDR3 length: 13; V gene: TRBV5-4
CDR3 protein: ASSLLWGQGYEQY; clone size: -; CDR3 length: 13; V gene: TRBV27
CDR3 protein: ASSPGGIRTDTQY; clone size: -; CDR3 length: 13; V gene: TRBV9
CDR3 protein: ASSPRATGTSPLH; clone size: once; CDR3 length: 13; V gene: TRBV7-9
CDR3 protein: ASSSRGRTGRETQY; clone size: once; CDR3 length: 14; V gene: TRBV7-9
CDR3 protein: ASSSQGVGEKLF; clone size: -; CDR3 length: 12; V gene: TRBV3-1/TRBV3-2
CDR3 protein: ASPVGTGPYEQY; clone size: once; CDR3 length: 12; V gene: TRBV6-5
CDR3 protein: ASSQDRETQY; clone size: -; CDR3 length: 10; V gene: TRBV3-1/TRBV3-2
CDR3 protein: ASSVGGTPQETQY; clone size: few; CDR3 length: 13; V gene: TRBV9
CDR3 protein: ASGQGNGETQY; clone size: -; CDR3 length: 11; V gene: TRBV5-1
CDR3 protein: AWAGAGEPTDTQY; clone size: few; CDR3 length: 13; V gene: TRBV30
CDR3 protein: AWSSRDYQPQH; clone size: -; CDR3 length: 11; V gene: TRBV30
CDR3 protein: ASSKYRVNNSNQPQH; clone size: -; CDR3 length: 15; V gene: TRBV6-2/TRBV6-3
CDR3 protein: ASSPRLGGPYGYT; clone size: -; CDR3 length: 13; V gene: TRBV5-1
CDR3 protein: ASSQGGGSGYT; clone size: -; CDR3 length: 11; V gene: TRBV14
CDR3 protein: ASSSGQGKDGYT; clone size: -; CDR3 length: 12; V gene: TRBV5-1
CDR3 protein: ASARGADTQY; clone size: -; CDR3 length: 10; V gene: TRBV5-6